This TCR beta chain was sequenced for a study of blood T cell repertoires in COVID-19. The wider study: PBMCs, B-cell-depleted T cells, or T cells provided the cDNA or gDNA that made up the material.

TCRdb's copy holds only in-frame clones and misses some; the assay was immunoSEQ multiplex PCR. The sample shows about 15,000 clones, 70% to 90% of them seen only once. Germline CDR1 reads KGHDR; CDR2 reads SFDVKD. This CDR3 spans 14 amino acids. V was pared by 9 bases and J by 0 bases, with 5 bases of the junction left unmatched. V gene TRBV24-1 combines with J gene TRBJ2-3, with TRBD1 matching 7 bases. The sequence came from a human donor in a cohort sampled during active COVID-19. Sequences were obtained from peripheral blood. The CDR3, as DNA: TGTGCCACCGCCGGGACAGTTAGCACAGATACGCAGTATTTT. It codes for CATAGTVSTDTQYF.